One sample yielded the 32 T cell receptor beta chains listed below, sequenced in a study of blood T cell repertoires in COVID-19. TCRdb's table, derived via immunoSEQ multiplex PCR, lists solely in-frame clones and lacks some. The sample lists roughly 250,000 clones, 80% to 85% occurring once. The sequenced material came from peripheral blood. These receptor sequences come from a woman aged 55-69 years with active or convalescent COVID-19.

The chain combines TRBV18 with TRBJ2-1; D is possibly TRBD1 (6 bases). The CDR3 consists of 16 residues. Deletions cut 0 bases from V and 0 bases from J, with 9 bases between. The germline V gene has CDR1 KGHSH and CDR2 LQKENI. CDR3 protein: CASSPPGQSSYNEQFF. CDR3 nucleotide sequence: TGTGCCAGCTCACCACCAGGACAGAGCTCCTACAATGAGCAGTTCTTC.

V usage is TRBV4-1 and J usage is TRBJ2-1; D perhaps matches TRBD1 (5 bases). Trimming cost V 5 bases and J 9 bases, with 17 bases left between them. The CDR3 length is 14 residues. Germline CDR1 MGHRA, CDR2 YSYEKL. The CDR3 sequence: CASSSRTATGEQFF. DNA for the CDR3: TGCGCCAGCAGCTCAAGGACGGCTACAGGTGAGCAGTTCTTC.

The chain is built from TRBV27 and TRBJ2-7; TRBD1 agrees at 10 bases. V trimming: 5 bases; J trimming: 2 bases; junction bases outside the gene matches: 3. The CDR3 is 14 residues long. Germline CDR1 and CDR2: MNHEY and SMNVEV (reference sequence). This CDR3 reads CASSVGQGAYEQYF. The CDR3 coding sequence is TGTGCCAGCAGTGTCGGACAGGGGGCCTACGAGCAGTACTTC.

The V gene is TRBV5-4, the J gene TRBJ2-7; the D gene is possibly TRBD1 (5 bases). Germline V gene sequence: CDR1 SGHNT, CDR2 YYREEE (reference sequence). The CDR3 has 13 amino acids. Deletions cut 3 bases from V and 1 base from J, with 8 bases between. CDR3 region: CASSYQGSYEQYF. CDR3 DNA: TGTGCCAGCAGCTATCAGGGTTCCTACGAGCAGTACTTC. The variable domain in full, with the rest retrieved from reference TRBV5-4 and TRBJ2-7, is ETGVTQSPTHLIKTRGQQVTLRCSSQSGHNTVSWYQQALGQGPQFIFQYYREEENGRGNFPPRFSGLQFPNYSSELNVNALELDDSALYLCASSYQGSYEQYFGPGTRLTVT.

The chain couples TRBV9 to TRBJ2-1, with 8 bases identical to TRBD2. The CDR3 is 14 amino acids. The V gene end was trimmed by 5 bases and the J gene end by 15 bases; junction bases not matched to a gene: 16. The germline V gene encodes CDR1 SGDLS and CDR2 YYNGEE. This CDR3 reads CASSAYRAGGHTFF. In nucleotides, the CDR3 is TGTGCCAGCAGTGCATATCGGGCGGGGGGCCATACGTTCTTC.

CDR3 bases: TGTGCCAGTACCCCGAAGGGGTCTGGGGCCAACGTCCTGACTTTC. As protein: CASTPKGSGANVLTF. This chain connects TRBV19 to TRBJ2-6, with D possibly matching TRBD1 (5 bases). Germline CDR1 and CDR2: LNHDA and SQIVND (reference sequence). V lost 7 bases and J lost 1, with 11 bases in between. The CDR3 extends over 15 amino acids.

This clone showed up just a few times. The rearrangement joins TRBV3-1 (or the pseudogene TRBV3-2) to TRBJ1-3; no definite D call. Trimming stripped 4 bases from V and 4 bases from J, with 11 bases between. Per germline, CDR1 LGHDT and CDR2 YNNKEL (reference sequence). The CDR3 totals 14 residues. CDR3: CASSLPRRGNTIYF. CDR3 DNA: TGTGCCAGCAGCCTCCCCCGGCGGGGAAACACCATATATTTT.

The rearrangement links TRBV5-1 to TRBJ1-1; TRBD1 agrees at 8 bases. The CDR3 loop spans 15 amino acids. From germline, CDR1 is SGHRS and CDR2 YFSETQ. J gave up 6 bases and V 5 bases, and 12 bases lay outside the gene matches. The chain's CDR3 is CASRQIFRGLAEAFF. The DNA for the CDR3 is TGCGCCAGCAGGCAAATCTTCAGGGGGCTAGCTGAAGCTTTCTTT.

This chain joins TRBV4-3 and TRBJ2-3; 9 bases are shared with TRBD2. The CDR3 is 16 amino acids. Trimming took 4 bases from V and 6 from J; bases not matched to a gene: 11. Germline V gene lookup returns CDR1 LGHNA and CDR2 YSLEER. CDR3 DNA sequence: TGCGCCAGCAGCCCCTTTGGCGGGGGGGCCGGGGATACGCAGTATTTT. This codes for CASSPFGGGAGDTQYF.

This clone was observed a single time. The chain couples TRBV7-2 to TRBJ1-4; TRBD1 matches 8 bases. Germline trimming cut 8 bases from V and 0 bases from J; bases unmatched to any gene: 8. Germline V gives CDR1 SGHTA, CDR2 FQGNSA. The CDR3 runs to 16 residues. The CDR3: CASGKDRATTNEKLFF. DNA for the CDR3: TGTGCCAGCGGAAAGGACAGGGCAACAACTAATGAAAAACTGTTTTTT.

This chain joins TRBV9 and TRBJ2-3; weak D call: TRBD2 (7 bases). Germline-derived CDR1 and CDR2 are SGDLS and YYNGEE. The CDR3 spans 15 residues. V dropped 1 base and J dropped 4 bases, with 13 bases sitting between them. CDR3 nucleotides: TGTGCCAGCAGCGTAACGGGGGGCTTAGCAGATACGCAGTATTTT. Protein product: CASSVTGGLADTQYF.

The chain is built from TRBV7-8 and TRBJ2-7; 7 bases map to TRBD1. CDR1 SGHVS and CDR2 FQNEAQ come from the germline V gene. Trimming removed 2 bases from V and 2 bases from J; junction bases left unmatched: 6. The CDR3 consists of 15 residues. The CDR3 sequence is CASSLIQGVPYEQYF. CDR3 bases: TGTGCCAGCAGCTTAATCCAGGGGGTTCCCTACGAGCAGTACTTC.

This clone was counted a single time. This chain links TRBV25-1 with TRBJ1-1; D uncertain. The V gene's germline CDR1 is MGHDK and CDR2 SYGVNS. Trimming removed 3 bases at V and 1 base at J, with 15 bases between. This CDR3 is 16 amino acids long. For the CDR3, the DNA is TGTGCCAGCAGTGACTGGCAGCGCCTGGGGAACACTGAAGCTTTCTTT. Its translation: CASSDWQRLGNTEAFF.

V gene TRBV5-6 combines with J gene TRBJ1-1; 7 nucleotides line up with TRBD1. There are 16 residues in the CDR3. Trimming at V came to 0 bases and at J to 3 bases, leaving 8 bases not matched to a gene. Germline CDR1 is SGHDT and CDR2 is YYEEEE. CDR3 coding DNA: TGTGCCAGCAGCTTGGAACGGAGGCAGGGGGACACTGAAGCTTTCTTT. Translation gives CASSLERRQGDTEAFF.

V usage is TRBV6-2 or TRBV6-3 and J usage is TRBJ2-5; the match to TRBD2 covers 8 bases. The CDR3 covers 17 residues. The germline V gene has CDR1 MNHEY and CDR2 SVGEGT. J gave up 6 bases and V 4 bases, and 16 bases lay outside the gene matches. The CDR3 sequence is CASSSVLPRGGRQTQYF. The DNA of the CDR3 is TGTGCCAGCAGTTCCGTTCTACCCCGCGGGGGGAGACAGACCCAGTACTTC.

The V and J genes are TRBV6-5 and TRBJ1-5; TRBD1 matches at 8 bases. Germline loops: CDR1 MNHEY, CDR2 SVGAGI. The junction had 8 bases not matched to a gene; V was cut back by 8 bases and J by 5 bases. The CDR3 covers 14 residues. The CDR3, as DNA: TGTGCCAGCGGAGGGACAGGCATTTATCAGCCCCAGCATTTT. Protein: CASGGTGIYQPQHF.

This clone was detected only once. The CDR3 DNA reads TGCGCCAGCGGAGGAAGTATCTCCTACAATGAGCAGTTCTTC. Residues: CASGGSISYNEQFF. The rearrangement joins TRBV5-1 to TRBJ2-1, with D possibly being TRBD2 (5 bases). V lost 7 bases, J lost 0 bases, and 11 bases lay in between. CDR1 is SGHRS, CDR2 YFSETQ, per germline. The CDR3 spans 14 residues.

The chain links TRBV7-2 to TRBJ2-7, with TRBD2 identical over 11 bases. The J segment lost 7 bases and the V segment lost 5 bases, leaving 10 bases of the junction unmatched. This CDR3 has 15 residues. Germline values: CDR1 SGHTA, CDR2 FQGNSA. The CDR3 nucleotides are TGTGCCAGCAGCCTTGCATTTAGCGGGGGGGATGAGCAGTACTTC. Translation: CASSLAFSGGDEQYF.

The chain uses TRBV6-5 and TRBJ1-2, with no clear D. Trimming took off 8 bases at V and 3 bases at J, with 16 bases between the two ends. Germline values: CDR1 MNHEY, CDR2 SVGAGI. The length of the CDR3 is 14 residues. The CDR3 protein is CASLERGVDYGYTF. The CDR3 nucleotides are TGTGCCAGCCTGGAACGGGGAGTGGACTATGGCTACACCTTC.

The genes are TRBV6-5 and TRBJ2-5, with a possible D match to TRBD2 (6 bases). The CDR3 is 13 residues long. Trimming stripped 4 bases from V and 5 bases from J, with 11 bases between. Germline V gene data show CDR1 as MNHEY and CDR2 as SVGAGI. The CDR3 nucleotides are TGTGCCAGCAGTTGGGGCGGGGAGGAGACCCAGTACTTC. This sequence encodes CASSWGGEETQYF.

This rearrangement joins TRBV18 to TRBJ2-7; tentative D call: TRBD1 (7 bases). Germline V gene lookup returns CDR1 KGHSH and CDR2 LQKENI. V was cut by 0 bases and J by 11 bases, with 17 bases left in between. The CDR3 loop spans 14 amino acids. CDR3 residues: CASSPPSDRREKYF. CDR3 bases: TGTGCCAGCTCACCACCGTCGGACAGGAGGGAGAAGTACTTC.

V is TRBV7-6 and J is TRBJ2-1; 8 bases align to TRBD2. The CDR3 spans 16 residues. The V gene's germline CDR1 is SGHVS and CDR2 FNYEAQ. The V gene end was trimmed by 2 bases and the J gene end by 3 bases; junction bases not matched to a gene: 6. CDR3: CASSLRELAVYNEQFF. In DNA, the CDR3 is TGTGCCAGCAGCTTACGGGAACTAGCGGTCTACAATGAGCAGTTCTTC.

V gene TRBV11-2 combines with J gene TRBJ1-2; the match to TRBD1 covers 10 bases. Germline trimming cut 5 bases from V and 4 bases from J; bases unmatched to any gene: 7. The CDR3 covers 15 residues. Germline values: CDR1 SGHAT, CDR2 FQNNGV. The CDR3 protein is CASSGDRGLGYGYTF. The CDR3 DNA sequence: TGTGCCAGCAGCGGCGACAGGGGGCTTGGCTATGGCTACACCTTC.

V is TRBV6-6 and J is TRBJ2-7; the match to TRBD2 covers 9 bases. Per the germline V gene, CDR1 is MNHNY and CDR2 is SVGAGI (reference sequence). V shed 10 bases and J 6 bases; nucleotides not matched to a gene: 13. The CDR3 is made up of 14 amino acids. Written as DNA, the CDR3 is TGTGCCACCGCAATAGCGGGGGATTACGGCGAGCAGTACTTC. Translated, it gives CATAIAGDYGEQYF.

This clone occurred once. This chain connects TRBV5-1 to TRBJ1-4; 8 bases fit TRBD1. V shed 1 base and J 2 bases; nucleotides not matched to a gene: 16. The germline gives CDR1 SGHRS, CDR2 YFSETQ. This CDR3 comprises 20 residues. As DNA, the CDR3 is TGCGCCAGCAGCTTGTGGCCCGTTTTCTATGGACAGGGTACTAATGAAAAACTGTTTTTT. Its protein is CASSLWPVFYGQGTNEKLFF.

This chain connects TRBV27 to TRBJ1-2, with 9 bases lining up with TRBD1. Germline values: CDR1 MNHEY, CDR2 SMNVEV (reference sequence). The junction had 8 bases not matched to a gene; V was cut back by 4 bases and J by 8 bases. The CDR3 loop spans 14 amino acids. CDR3 nucleotides: TGTGCCAGCAGTTCACCGGGACAGGGAGGCGGCTACACCTTC. Protein: CASSSPGQGGGYTF.

This clone was picked up one time. The V and J genes are TRBV3-1 (or the pseudogene TRBV3-2) and TRBJ2-1, with D unresolved. Germline V CDR1 and CDR2: LGHDT, YNNKEL (reference sequence). Trimming cost V 4 bases and J 7 bases, with 14 bases left between them. There are 14 residues in the CDR3. The CDR3 here is CASSPYLRGNEQFF. CDR3 bases: TGTGCCAGCAGCCCGTACCTCCGCGGAAATGAGCAGTTCTTC.

This chain connects TRBV10-3 to TRBJ1-2, with TRBD1 identical over 10 bases. Germline V gene data show CDR1 as ENHRY and CDR2 as SYGVKD. This CDR3 contains 16 residues. V was clipped by 5 bases and J by 4 bases; unmatched bases: 10. The CDR3 is CAISLTGTGEVYGYTF. The CDR3 bases are TGTGCCATCAGTTTAACCGGGACAGGGGAGGTCTATGGCTACACCTTC.

J is TRBJ2-5 and V is TRBV7-8; perhaps TRBD2 as D (6 bases). Deletions cut 6 bases from V and 2 bases from J, with 22 bases between. Germline values: CDR1 SGHVS, CDR2 FQNEAQ. This CDR3 is built from 17 residues. The CDR3 DNA sequence: TGTGCCAGCAGGGGACTGAAGGATAGCGGTCTACAAGAGACCCAGTACTTC. The encoded protein is CASRGLKDSGLQETQYF.

The V call is TRBV6-1, the J call TRBJ1-2; 7 positions agree with TRBD1. The CDR3 contains 13 residues. Germline V gene data show CDR1 as MNHNS and CDR2 as SASEGT. Germline trimming cut 3 bases from V and 6 bases from J; bases unmatched to any gene: 4. CDR3 amino acids: CASSEAGGNGYTF. The CDR3 DNA follows: TGTGCCAGCAGTGAGGCAGGGGGAAATGGCTACACCTTC.

The chain combines TRBV19 with TRBJ2-1; unclear D gene. V was trimmed by 2 bases and J by 9 bases, leaving 11 bases between them. The germline V gene has CDR1 LNHDA and CDR2 SQIVND (reference sequence). The CDR3 totals 13 residues. CDR3 in amino acids: CASSISSGGEQFF. The CDR3 coding sequence is TGTGCCAGTAGTATAAGTAGTGGCGGTGAGCAGTTCTTC.

The chain joins TRBV7-3 to TRBJ1-3; TRBD1 might be the D (5 bases). The V and J ends lost 3 bases and 2 bases respectively, with 8 bases between them. This CDR3 comprises 14 residues. Germline CDR1 is SGHTA and CDR2 is FQGTGA. The CDR3 DNA reads TGTGCCAGCAGCTTCGGGGGACCTGGAAACACCATATATTTT. Protein sequence: CASSFGGPGNTIYF.